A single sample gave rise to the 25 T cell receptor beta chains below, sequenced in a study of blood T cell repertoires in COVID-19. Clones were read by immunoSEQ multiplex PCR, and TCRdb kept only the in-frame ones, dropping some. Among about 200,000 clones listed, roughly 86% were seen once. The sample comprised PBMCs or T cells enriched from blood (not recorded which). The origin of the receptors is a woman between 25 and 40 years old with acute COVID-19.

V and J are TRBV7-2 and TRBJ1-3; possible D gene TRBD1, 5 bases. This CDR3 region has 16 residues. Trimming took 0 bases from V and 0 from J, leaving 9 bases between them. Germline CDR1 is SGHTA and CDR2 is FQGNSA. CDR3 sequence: CASSLAGGNSGNTIYF. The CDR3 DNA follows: TGTGCCAGCAGCTTAGCTGGGGGGAACTCTGGAAACACCATATATTTT.

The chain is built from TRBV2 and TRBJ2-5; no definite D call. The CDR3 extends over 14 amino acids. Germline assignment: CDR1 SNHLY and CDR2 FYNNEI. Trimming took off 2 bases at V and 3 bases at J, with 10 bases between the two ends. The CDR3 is CASSERTRKETQYF. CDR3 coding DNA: TGTGCCAGCAGTGAAAGAACGAGGAAAGAGACCCAGTACTTC.

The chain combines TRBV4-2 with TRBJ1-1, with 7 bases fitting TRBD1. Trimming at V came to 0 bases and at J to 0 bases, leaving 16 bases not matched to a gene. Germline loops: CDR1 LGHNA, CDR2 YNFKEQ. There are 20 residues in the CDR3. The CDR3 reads CASSQEGTVGAGALNTEAFF. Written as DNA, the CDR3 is TGTGCCAGCAGCCAAGAAGGGACAGTCGGGGCAGGAGCATTGAACACTGAAGCTTTCTTT.

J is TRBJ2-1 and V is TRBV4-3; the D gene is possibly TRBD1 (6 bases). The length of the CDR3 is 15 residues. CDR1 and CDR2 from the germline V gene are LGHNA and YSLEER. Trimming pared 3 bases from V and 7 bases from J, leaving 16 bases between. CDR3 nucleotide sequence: TGCGCCAGCAGCCATGGGGGCTTATTTGGGAATGAGCAGTTCTTC. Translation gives CASSHGGLFGNEQFF.

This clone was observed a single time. The CDR3 DNA is TGTGCCAGCAGTTTCGGGTCGGGGCAGCCCCAGCATTTT. Translated: CASSFGSGQPQHF. The J gene is TRBJ1-5, the V gene TRBV28; D call uncertain. The CDR3 consists of 13 residues. V was trimmed by 3 bases and J by 7 bases, leaving 10 bases between them. CDR1 is MDHEN, CDR2 SYDVKM, per germline.

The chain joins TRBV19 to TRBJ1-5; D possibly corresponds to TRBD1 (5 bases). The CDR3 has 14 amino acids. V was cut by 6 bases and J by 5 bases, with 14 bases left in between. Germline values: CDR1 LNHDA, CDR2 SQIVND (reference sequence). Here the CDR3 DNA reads TGTGCCAGTAGCGTGCAGGGATGGGATCAGCCCCAGCATTTT. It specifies CASSVQGWDQPQHF.

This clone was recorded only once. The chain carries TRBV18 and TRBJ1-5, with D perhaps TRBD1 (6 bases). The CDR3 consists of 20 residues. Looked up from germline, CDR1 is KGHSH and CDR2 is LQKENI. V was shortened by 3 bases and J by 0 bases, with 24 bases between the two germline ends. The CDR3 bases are TGTGCCAGCTCACCCGATCAATCCGTATCAGGGGAATATAGCAATCAGCCCCAGCATTTT. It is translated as CASSPDQSVSGEYSNQPQHF.

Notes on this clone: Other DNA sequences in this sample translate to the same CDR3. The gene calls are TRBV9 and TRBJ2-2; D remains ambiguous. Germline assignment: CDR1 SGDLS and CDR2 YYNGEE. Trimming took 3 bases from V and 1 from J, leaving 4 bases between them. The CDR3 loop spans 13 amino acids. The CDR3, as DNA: TGTGCCAGCAGCGCCGGGAACACCGGGGAGCTGTTTTTT. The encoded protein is CASSAGNTGELFF.

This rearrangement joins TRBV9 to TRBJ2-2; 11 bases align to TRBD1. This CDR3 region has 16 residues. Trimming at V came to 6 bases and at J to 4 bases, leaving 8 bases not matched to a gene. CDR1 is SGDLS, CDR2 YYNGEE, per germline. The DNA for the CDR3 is TGTGCCAGCACTCAACGGGACAGGGGGATCACCGGGGAGCTGTTTTTT. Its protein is CASTQRDRGITGELFF.

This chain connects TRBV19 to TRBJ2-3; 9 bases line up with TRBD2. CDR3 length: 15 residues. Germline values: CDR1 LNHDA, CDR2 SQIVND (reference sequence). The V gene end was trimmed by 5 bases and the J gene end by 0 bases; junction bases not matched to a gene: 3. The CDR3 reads CASSPSGGSTDTQYF. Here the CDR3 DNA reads TGTGCCAGTAGTCCCAGCGGGGGGAGCACAGATACGCAGTATTTT.

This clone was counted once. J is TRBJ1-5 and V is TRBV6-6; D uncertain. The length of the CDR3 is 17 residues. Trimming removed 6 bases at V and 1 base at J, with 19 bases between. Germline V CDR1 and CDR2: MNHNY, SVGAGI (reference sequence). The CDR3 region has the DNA TGTGCCAGCAGCCGATACCCCGGGAGACGGAGCAATCAGCCCCAGCATTTT. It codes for CASSRYPGRRSNQPQHF.

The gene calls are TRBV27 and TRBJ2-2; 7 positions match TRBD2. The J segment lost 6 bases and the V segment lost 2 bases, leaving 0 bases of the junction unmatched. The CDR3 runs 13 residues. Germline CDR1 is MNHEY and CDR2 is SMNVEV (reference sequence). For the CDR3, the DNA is TGTGCCAGCAGTTTAGGGGGGGCCGGGGAGCTGTTTTTT. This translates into CASSLGGAGELFF.

CDR3 sequence reads: CATQGQGRNSYGYTF. In DNA, the CDR3 is TGTGCCACTCAAGGACAGGGGAGGAATAGCTATGGCTACACCTTC. The V and J genes are TRBV7-9 and TRBJ1-2; 9 bases agree with TRBD1. The CDR3 spans 15 residues. Trimming removed 10 bases from V and 4 bases from J; junction bases left unmatched: 13. CDR1 SEHNR and CDR2 FQNEAQ come from the germline V gene (reference sequence).

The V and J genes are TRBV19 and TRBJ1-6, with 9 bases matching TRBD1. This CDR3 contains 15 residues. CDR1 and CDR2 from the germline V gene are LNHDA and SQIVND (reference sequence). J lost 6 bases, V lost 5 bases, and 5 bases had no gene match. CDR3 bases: TGTGCCAGTAGTCCCCCGGGACAGGGTAATTCACCCCTCCACTTT. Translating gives CASSPPGQGNSPLHF.

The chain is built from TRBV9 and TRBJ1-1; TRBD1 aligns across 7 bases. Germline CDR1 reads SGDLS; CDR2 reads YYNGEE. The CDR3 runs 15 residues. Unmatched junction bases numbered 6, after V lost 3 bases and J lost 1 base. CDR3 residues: CASSATGQGNTEAFF. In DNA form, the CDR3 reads TGTGCCAGCAGCGCGACAGGGCAGGGGAACACTGAAGCTTTCTTT.

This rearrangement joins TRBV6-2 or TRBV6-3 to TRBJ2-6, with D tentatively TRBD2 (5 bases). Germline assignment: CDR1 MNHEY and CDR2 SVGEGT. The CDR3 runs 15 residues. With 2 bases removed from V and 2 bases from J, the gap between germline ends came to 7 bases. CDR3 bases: TGTGCCAGCAGTTACGCACTAGCTGGGGCCAACGTCCTGACTTTC. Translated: CASSYALAGANVLTF.

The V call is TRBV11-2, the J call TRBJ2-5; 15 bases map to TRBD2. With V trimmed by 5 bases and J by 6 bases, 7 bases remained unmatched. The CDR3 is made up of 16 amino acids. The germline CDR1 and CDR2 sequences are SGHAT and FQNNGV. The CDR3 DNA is TGTGCCAGCAGCCCGGAGGGACTAGCGGGGGGAAAGACCCAGTACTTC. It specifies CASSPEGLAGGKTQYF.

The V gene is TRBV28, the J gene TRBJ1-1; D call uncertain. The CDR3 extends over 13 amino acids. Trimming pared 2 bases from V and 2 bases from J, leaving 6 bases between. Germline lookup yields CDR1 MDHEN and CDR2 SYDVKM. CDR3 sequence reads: CASSLHYNTEAFF. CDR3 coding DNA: TGTGCCAGCAGTTTACACTACAACACTGAAGCTTTCTTT.

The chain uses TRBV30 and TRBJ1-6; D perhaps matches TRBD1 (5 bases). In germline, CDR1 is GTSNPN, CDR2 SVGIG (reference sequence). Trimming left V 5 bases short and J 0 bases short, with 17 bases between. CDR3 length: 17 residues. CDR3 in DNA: TGTGCCTGGGATGCCGGGACTTGGAGCTCCTATAATTCACCCCTCCACTTT. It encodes CAWDAGTWSSYNSPLHF.

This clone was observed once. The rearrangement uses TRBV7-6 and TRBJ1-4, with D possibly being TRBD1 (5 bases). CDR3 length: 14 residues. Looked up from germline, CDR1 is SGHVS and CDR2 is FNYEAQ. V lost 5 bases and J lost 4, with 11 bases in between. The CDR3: CASSPGLLNEKLFF. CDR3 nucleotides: TGTGCCAGCAGCCCGGGACTCCTTAATGAAAAACTGTTTTTT.

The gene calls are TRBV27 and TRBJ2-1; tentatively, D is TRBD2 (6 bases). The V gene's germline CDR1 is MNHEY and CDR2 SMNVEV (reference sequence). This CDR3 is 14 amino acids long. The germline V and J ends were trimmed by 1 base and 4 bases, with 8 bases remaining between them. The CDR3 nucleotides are TGTGCCAGCAGTTTATTCGCGGGATACAATGAGCAGTTCTTC. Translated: CASSLFAGYNEQFF.

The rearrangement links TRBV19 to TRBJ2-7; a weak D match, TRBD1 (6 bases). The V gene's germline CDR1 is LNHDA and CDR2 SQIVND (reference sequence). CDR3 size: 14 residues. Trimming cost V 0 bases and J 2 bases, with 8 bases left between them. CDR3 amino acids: CASSIDQGPYEQYF. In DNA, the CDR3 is TGTGCCAGTAGTATAGATCAGGGGCCCTACGAGCAGTACTTC.

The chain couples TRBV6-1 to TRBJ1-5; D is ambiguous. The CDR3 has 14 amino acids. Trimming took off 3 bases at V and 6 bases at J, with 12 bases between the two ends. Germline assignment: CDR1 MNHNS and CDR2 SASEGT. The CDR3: CASSDVARGQPQHF. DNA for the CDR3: TGTGCCAGCAGTGATGTGGCCAGAGGTCAGCCCCAGCATTTT.

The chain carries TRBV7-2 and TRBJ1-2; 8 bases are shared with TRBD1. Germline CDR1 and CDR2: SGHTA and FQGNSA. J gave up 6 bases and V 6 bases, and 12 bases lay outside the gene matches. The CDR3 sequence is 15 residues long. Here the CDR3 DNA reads TGTGCCAGCAGGTTTAGGCCGACAGGGGAGGATGGCTACACCTTC. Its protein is CASRFRPTGEDGYTF. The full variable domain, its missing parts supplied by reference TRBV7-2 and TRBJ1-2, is GAGVSQSPSNKVTEKGKDVELRCDPISGHTALYWYRQSLGQGLEFLIYFQGNSAPDKSGLPSDRFSAERTGGSVSTLTIQRTQQEDSAVYLCASRFRPTGEDGYTFGSGTRLTVV.

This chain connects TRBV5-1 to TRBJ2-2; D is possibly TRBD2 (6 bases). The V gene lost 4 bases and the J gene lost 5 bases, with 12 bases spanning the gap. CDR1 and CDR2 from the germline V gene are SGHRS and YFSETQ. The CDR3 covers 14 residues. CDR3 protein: CASSPAGQTGELFF. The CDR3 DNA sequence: TGCGCCAGCAGCCCGGCGGGGCAGACCGGGGAGCTGTTTTTT.